This T cell receptor beta chain was captured in a study of blood T cell repertoires in COVID-19 (TCRdb year 2020). Looking at the study overall: Samples covering the acute and convalescent phases of COVID-19 were provided by collaborators in the United States, Italy and Spain. The material from the prospective study consisted of cDNA or gDNA derived from T cells, B-cell-depleted T cells, or PBMCs. Deeply sampled blood TCRbeta repertoires from subjects exposed to, actively infected with, or recovered from COVID-19 were included in the dataset. The repertoires were released in a freely available public database meant as a resource for research on the immune response to SARS-CoV-2. Samples were obtained from the ongoing ImmuneRACE study (first 160 participants) and from 1,200 or so subjects provided by 6 global collaborators. Nearly every sample came with metadata listing a de-identified subject ID, COVID-19 status, age in years and sex. Where available, HLA class I and class II types were obtained from metadata supplied by the sample provider rather than from assay-based typing. Results the study describes overall, beyond this receptor: Clinical and demographic metadata were provided uncurated, with the amount varying by source and participant.

About this clone itself: No antigen is known for it. Base quality data are lacking; no much larger clone is found one base away.

TCRbeta CDR3 regions were amplified from genomic DNA using the immunoSEQ Assay, a bias-controlled multiplex PCR. Per the original workflow: Nucleated cell counts per sample were estimated from amplification of reference gene primers within the assay. To quantify the absolute abundance of each unique TCRbeta CDR3 rearrangement, sequence reads were collapsed and filtered. Productive Simpson clonality was computed per sample as the square root of Simpson's diversity index over productive rearrangements. TCRdb obtained this table from immuneACCESS and retained in-frame rearrangements with V and J assigned. These tables miss some clones; where compared with another copy, unresolved V genes account for less than half of the shortfall, and the remainder is unexplained. Clone size and the V and J calls come from that table; the DNA yielded D and trimming. This sample lists 56,000 or so clones; roughly nine tenths were detected once. The ten largest clones add up to over 15% of the sample.

Each collaborating institution followed its own protocols to collect whole blood in K2EDTA tubes. For TCRbeta analysis, collaborators shipped samples as frozen whole blood, isolated PBMCs, or DNA extracted from either of those sample types. CDR1 MNHEY and CDR2 SMNVEV were looked up in the germline V gene (reference sequence). The CDR3 covers 15 residues, taking in both the cysteine and the phenylalanine. The CDR3 DNA has 45 bases and is translated from base 1. Ends trimmed: V by 6 bases, J by 5 bases; bases unmatched to a gene: 9. Specimen: peripheral blood. The TCR was taken from a human donor in a cohort sampled during active COVID-19. The chain is made from TRBV27 and TRBJ1-4, with 7 middle bases fitting TRBD1. The CDR3 region has the sequence CASSPMTGWNEKLFF. The nucleotides are TGTGCCAGCAGCCCCATGACAGGGTGGAATGAAAAACTGTTTTTT. Reference TRBV27 and TRBJ1-4 proteins supply the regions before and after the CDR3; the full variable domain is: EAQVTQNPRYLITVTGKKLTVTCSQNMNHEYMSWYRQDPGLGLRQIYYSMNVEVTDKGDVPEGYKVSRKEKRNFPLILESPSPNQTSLYFCASSPMTGWNEKLFFGSGTQLSVL.